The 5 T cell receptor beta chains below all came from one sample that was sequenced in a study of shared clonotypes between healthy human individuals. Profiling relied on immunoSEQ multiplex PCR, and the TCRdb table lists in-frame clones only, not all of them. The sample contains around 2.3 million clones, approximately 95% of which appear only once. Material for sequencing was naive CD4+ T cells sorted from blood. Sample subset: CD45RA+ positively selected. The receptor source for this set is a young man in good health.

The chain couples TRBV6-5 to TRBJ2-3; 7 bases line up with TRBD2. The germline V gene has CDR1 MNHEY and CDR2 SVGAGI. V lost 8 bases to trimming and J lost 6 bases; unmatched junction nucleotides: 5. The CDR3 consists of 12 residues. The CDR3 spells CASGRGDDTQYF. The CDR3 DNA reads TGTGCCAGCGGGAGGGGTGACGATACGCAGTATTTT.

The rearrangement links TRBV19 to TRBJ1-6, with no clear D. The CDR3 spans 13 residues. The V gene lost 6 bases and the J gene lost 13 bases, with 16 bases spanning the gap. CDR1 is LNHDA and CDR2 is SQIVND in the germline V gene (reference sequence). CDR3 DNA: TGTGCCAGTAGCTTCGACCGGGCGGGGCCCCTCCACTTT. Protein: CASSFDRAGPLHF.

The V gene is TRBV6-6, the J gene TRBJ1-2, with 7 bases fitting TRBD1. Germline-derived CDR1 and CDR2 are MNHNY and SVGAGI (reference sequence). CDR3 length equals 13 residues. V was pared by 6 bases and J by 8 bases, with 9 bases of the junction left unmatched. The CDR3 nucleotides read TGTGCCAGCAGCCCAAACAGGGGTTGGGGCTACACCTTC. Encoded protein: CASSPNRGWGYTF.

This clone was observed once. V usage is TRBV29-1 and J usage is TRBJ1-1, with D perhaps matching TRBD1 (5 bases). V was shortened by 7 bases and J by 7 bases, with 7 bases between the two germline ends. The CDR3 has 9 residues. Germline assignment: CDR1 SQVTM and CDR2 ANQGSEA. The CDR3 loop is CSAGGEAFF. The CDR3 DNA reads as TGCAGCGCTGGGGGTGAAGCTTTCTTT.

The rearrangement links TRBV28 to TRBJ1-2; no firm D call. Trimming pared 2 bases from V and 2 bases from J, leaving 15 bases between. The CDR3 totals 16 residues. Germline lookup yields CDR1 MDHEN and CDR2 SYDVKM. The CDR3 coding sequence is TGTGCCAGCAGTTTAACCCTCAGTGGGCGCAACTATGGCTACACCTTC. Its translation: CASSLTLSGRNYGYTF.